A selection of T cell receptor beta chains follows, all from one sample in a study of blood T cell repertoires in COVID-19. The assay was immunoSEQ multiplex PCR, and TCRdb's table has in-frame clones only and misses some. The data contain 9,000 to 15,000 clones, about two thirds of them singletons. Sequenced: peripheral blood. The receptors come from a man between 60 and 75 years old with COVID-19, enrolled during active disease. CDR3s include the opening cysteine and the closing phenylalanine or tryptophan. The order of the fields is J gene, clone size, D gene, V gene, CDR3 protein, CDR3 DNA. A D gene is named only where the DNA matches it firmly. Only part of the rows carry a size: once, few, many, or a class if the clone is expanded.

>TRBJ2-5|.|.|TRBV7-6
CASSLAGEGLEETQYF
TGTGCCAGCAGCTTAGCGGGAGAGGGTTTAGAAGAGACCCAGTACTTC
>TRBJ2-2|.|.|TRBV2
CGRGLHTGELFF
TGTGGGCGGGGGCTACACACCGGGGAGCTGTTTTTT
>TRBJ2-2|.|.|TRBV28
CASSLGLINTGELFF
TGTGCCAGCAGCCTAGGACTGATAAACACCGGGGAGCTGTTTTTT
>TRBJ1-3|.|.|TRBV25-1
CASSEYRPNSGNTIYF
TGTGCCAGCAGTGAATATCGCCCTAACTCTGGAAACACCATATATTTT
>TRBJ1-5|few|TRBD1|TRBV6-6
CASSLSPPGQSSNQPQHF
TGTGCCAGCAGTCTATCCCCTCCGGGACAGAGTAGCAATCAGCCCCAGCATTTT
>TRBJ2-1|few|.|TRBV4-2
CASSQPNTGLNEQFF
TGTGCCAGCAGCCAACCTAATACTGGTCTCAATGAGCAGTTCTTC
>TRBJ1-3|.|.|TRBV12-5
CASGLTSGNTIYF
TGTGCTAGTGGTTTGACCAGTGGAAACACCATATATTTT
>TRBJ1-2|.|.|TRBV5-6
CASSAGLNNGYTF
TGTGCCAGCAGCGCCGGACTGAATAATGGCTACACCTTC
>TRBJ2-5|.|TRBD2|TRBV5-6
CASSGRAGMGETQYF
TGTGCCAGCAGCGGACGAGCGGGGATGGGGGAGACCCAGTACTTC
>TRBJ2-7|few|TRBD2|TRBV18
CASSSPGTSGTYEQYF
TGTGCCAGCTCATCTCCCGGGACTAGCGGGACCTACGAGCAGTACTTC
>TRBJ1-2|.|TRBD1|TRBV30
CAWTLTPDRVAGYTF
TGTGCCTGGACCCTAACTCCGGACAGGGTTGCCGGCTACACCTTC
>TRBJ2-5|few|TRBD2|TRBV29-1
CSVGTSGRVETQYF
TGCAGCGTGGGGACTAGCGGGAGGGTGGAGACCCAGTACTTC
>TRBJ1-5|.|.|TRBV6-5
CASSYSGQPTEPQHF
TGTGCCAGCAGTTACTCCGGACAGCCGACGGAGCCCCAGCATTTT
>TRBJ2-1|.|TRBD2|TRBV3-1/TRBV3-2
CASSPVGLAKNEQFF
TGTGCCAGCAGCCCTGTGGGACTAGCTAAAAATGAGCAGTTCTTC
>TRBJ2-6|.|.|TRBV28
CASSLTKVSGANVLTF
TGTGCCAGCAGTTTGACTAAGGTCTCTGGGGCCAACGTCCTGACTTTC
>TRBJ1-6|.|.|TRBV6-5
CASRDSQSPLHF
TGTGCCAGCAGAGACTCCCAATCACCCCTCCACTTT
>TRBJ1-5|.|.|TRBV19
CASSMAASNQPQHF
TGTGCCAGTAGTATGGCGGCTAGCAATCAGCCCCAGCATTTT
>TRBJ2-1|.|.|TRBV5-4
CASSLVDRGGYNEQFF
TGTGCCAGCAGCTTGGTTGACAGGGGAGGGTACAATGAGCAGTTCTTC
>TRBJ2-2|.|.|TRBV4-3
CASSQDPQYGELFF
TGCGCCAGCAGCCAAGATCCCCAGTACGGGGAGCTGTTTTTT
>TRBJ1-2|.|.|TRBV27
CASKQGSIYGYTF
TGTGCCAGCAAGCAGGGCTCGATCTATGGCTACACCTTC
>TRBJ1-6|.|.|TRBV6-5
CATRQTLSYNSPLHF
TGTGCCACCCGACAGACACTGAGCTATAATTCACCCCTCCACTTT
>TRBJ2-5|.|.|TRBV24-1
CATGQKETQYF
TGTGCCACCGGGCAGAAAGAGACCCAGTACTTC
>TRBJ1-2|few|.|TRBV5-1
CASSLVAGVEYGYTF
TGCGCCAGCAGCTTGGTTGCGGGGGTGGAGTATGGCTACACCTTC
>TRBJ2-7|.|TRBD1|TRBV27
CASRPGQSSYEQYF
TGTGCCAGCAGACCGGGACAGAGCTCCTACGAGCAGTACTTC
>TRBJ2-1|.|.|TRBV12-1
CASSATGTSGRFSYNEQFF
TGTGCCAGCAGCGCCACCGGGACTAGCGGGAGGTTCTCCTACAATGAGCAGTTCTTC
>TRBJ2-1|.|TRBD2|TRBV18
CASSALSGGAYNEQFF
TGTGCCAGCTCAGCCCTTAGCGGGGGGGCCTACAATGAGCAGTTCTTC
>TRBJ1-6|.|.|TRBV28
CASSPPGRGYSPLHF
TGTGCCAGCAGTCCCCCGGGCAGGGGATACTCACCCCTCCACTTT
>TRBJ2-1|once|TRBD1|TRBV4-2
CASSPGQGAINEQFF
TGTGCCAGCAGCCCTGGACAGGGGGCTATCAATGAGCAGTTCTTC
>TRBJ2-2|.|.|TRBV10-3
CAISEGAGSVPNTGELFF
TGTGCCATCAGTGAGGGGGCAGGGTCCGTACCTAACACCGGGGAGCTGTTTTTT
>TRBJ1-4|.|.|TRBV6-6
CASSYARFATNEKLFF
TGTGCCAGCAGTTACGCGCGGTTCGCAACTAATGAAAAACTGTTTTTT
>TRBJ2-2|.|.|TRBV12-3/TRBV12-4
CASSLSLTGELFF
TGTGCCAGCAGCCTGTCACTGACCGGGGAGCTGTTTTTT
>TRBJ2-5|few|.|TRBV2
CASSRQVQGAQYF
TGTGCCAGCAGTCGACAGGTCCAAGGGGCCCAGTACTTC
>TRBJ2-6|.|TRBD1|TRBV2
CASRGQGVGFYSGANVLTF
TGTGCCAGCAGGGGACAGGGTGTAGGCTTTTACTCTGGGGCCAACGTCCTGACTTTC
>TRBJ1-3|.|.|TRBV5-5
CASSPSVAPSDTIYF
TGTGCCAGCAGCCCGTCCGTAGCACCATCGGACACCATATATTTT
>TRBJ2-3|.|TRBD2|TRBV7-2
CASSSPGTSGASTDTQYF
TGTGCCAGCAGCTCCCCCGGGACTAGCGGGGCTAGCACAGATACGCAGTATTTT
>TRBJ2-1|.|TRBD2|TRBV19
CASSIGSGRALNNEQFF
TGTGCCAGTAGTATAGGTAGCGGGAGGGCCCTCAACAATGAGCAGTTCTTC
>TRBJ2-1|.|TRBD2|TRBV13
CASSSGLAGGPSSYNEQFF
TGTGCCAGCAGCTCGGGACTAGCGGGAGGGCCGAGCTCCTACAATGAGCAGTTCTTC
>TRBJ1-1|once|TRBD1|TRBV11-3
CASSESQGPTEAFF
TGTGCCAGCAGCGAGTCACAGGGGCCCACTGAAGCTTTCTTT
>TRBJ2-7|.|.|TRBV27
CASSLFVGGADEQYF
TGTGCCAGCAGTTTATTTGTAGGAGGGGCCGACGAGCAGTACTTC
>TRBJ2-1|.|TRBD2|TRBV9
CASSASAGGNSYNEQFF
TGTGCCAGCAGCGCCTCCGCGGGGGGAAACTCCTACAATGAGCAGTTCTTC
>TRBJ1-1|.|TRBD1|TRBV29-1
CSAGQMNTEAFF
TGCAGTGCGGGACAGATGAACACTGAAGCTTTCTTT